The 22 T cell receptor beta chains below all came from one sample that was sequenced in a study of cytomegalovirus exposure and HLA in healthy donors. PCR primers comprised 60 Vbeta and 13 Jbeta primers. Method: immunoSEQ multiplex PCR; TCRdb's copy keeps in-frame clones and lacks some. The table records 150,000 to 200,000 clones, about four fifths of them present only once. The specimen sequenced was PBMCs. Receptors originate from a woman in her 50s in good health and CMV-seronegative.

This chain links TRBV6-5 with TRBJ1-1, with 10 nucleotides matching TRBD1. The ends lost 2 bases at V and 8 bases at J; junction bases unmatched: 5. Germline values: CDR1 MNHEY, CDR2 SVGAGI. The CDR3 extends over 14 amino acids. The DNA of the CDR3 is TGTGCCAGCAGTTACCTTGGGACAGGGGAGGAAGCTTTCTTT. This translates into CASSYLGTGEEAFF.

This clone appeared a single time. CDR3 DNA sequence: TGTGCCAGCAGCCGGGGTTTAGGCCAGGGGTCCTACGAGCAGTACTTC. Its protein product is CASSRGLGQGSYEQYF. The chain links TRBV5-4 to TRBJ2-5, with D maybe TRBD1 (6 bases). The closer fit of TRBJ2-7 to the DNA end suggests the J call may be wrong. CDR1 is SGHNT and CDR2 is YYREEE in the germline V gene (reference sequence). The CDR3 loop spans 16 amino acids.

V is TRBV18 and J is TRBJ2-5; a weak D match, TRBD1 (7 bases). The V gene lost 2 bases and the J gene lost 5 bases, with 18 bases spanning the gap. The germline CDR1 and CDR2 sequences are KGHSH and LQKENI. There are 16 residues in the CDR3. The CDR3 coding sequence is TGTGCCAGCTCACCAAGGGAGGCAGGGGGTTCGGAGACCCAGTACTTC. It yields the protein CASSPREAGGSETQYF. Full variable domain (rest looked up from reference TRBV18 and TRBJ2-5): NAGVMQNPRHLVRRRGQEARLRCSPMKGHSHVYWYRQLPEEGLKFMVYLQKENIIDESGMPKERFSAEFPKEGPSILRIQQVVRGDSAAYFCASSPREAGGSETQYFGPGTRLLVL.

The chain combines TRBV5-1 with TRBJ2-1, with 11 bases that match TRBD2. Germline CDR1 SGHRS, CDR2 YFSETQ. The V segment lost 2 bases and the J segment 4 bases; nucleotides outside the gene matches: 2. The CDR3 is 15 amino acids. The CDR3 here is CASSFGTSGYNEQFF. CDR3 DNA sequence: TGCGCCAGCAGCTTCGGGACTAGCGGTTACAATGAGCAGTTCTTC.

This chain connects TRBV7-6 to TRBJ2-1, with D possibly TRBD2 on 5 matching bases. CDR3 length equals 17 residues. V dropped 5 bases and J dropped 5 bases, with 22 bases sitting between them. Germline CDR1 is SGHVS and CDR2 is FNYEAQ. The CDR3 sequence is CASSPGLMPQINNEQFF. CDR3 nucleotide sequence: TGTGCCAGCAGCCCCGGACTTATGCCTCAAATTAACAATGAGCAGTTCTTC.

V usage is TRBV7-6 and J usage is TRBJ1-1, with D tentatively TRBD1 (5 bases). CDR3 length: 14 amino acids. Germline CDR1 SGHVS, CDR2 FNYEAQ. The V gene lost 2 bases and the J gene lost 1 base, with 8 bases spanning the gap. The CDR3 here is CASSLLQENTEAFF. The CDR3 DNA follows: TGTGCCAGCAGCTTATTACAGGAGAACACTGAAGCTTTCTTT. Full variable domain (missing parts from reference TRBV7-6 and TRBJ1-1): GAGVSQSPRYKVTKRGQDVALRCDPISGHVSLYWYRQALGQGPEFLTYFNYEAQQDKSGLPNDRFSAERPEGSISTLTIQRTEQRDSAMYRCASSLLQENTEAFFGQGTRLTVV.

This clone was detected a few times. The V call is TRBV6-5, the J call TRBJ2-2; TRBD1 aligns across 7 bases. Germline V gives CDR1 MNHEY, CDR2 SVGAGI. The CDR3 is 15 residues long. Germline trimming cut 6 bases from V and 2 bases from J; bases unmatched to any gene: 6. The CDR3 spells CASRRRQGNTGELFF. In DNA form, the CDR3 reads TGTGCCAGCAGGCGTCGACAGGGTAACACCGGGGAGCTGTTTTTT.

A remark on this clone: In the same sample, other DNA sequences code for this CDR3. J is TRBJ1-2 and V is TRBV5-4; 8 bases agree with TRBD1. V gave up 4 bases and J gave up 2 bases; unmatched junction bases: 4. Germline CDR1 is SGHNT and CDR2 is YYREEE (reference sequence). The length of the CDR3 is 14 residues. CDR3 nucleotide sequence: TGTGCCAGCAGCCTTGGACAGGGAAACTATGGCTACACCTTC. It encodes CASSLGQGNYGYTF.

J is TRBJ2-1 and V is TRBV9; the match to TRBD2 covers 9 bases. V was pared by 4 bases and J by 4 bases, with 6 bases of the junction left unmatched. This CDR3 spans 15 amino acids. CDR1 and CDR2 from the germline V gene are SGDLS and YYNGEE. The CDR3 region has the DNA TGTGCCAGCAGCCCTAGCGGGGAGGTTTACAATGAGCAGTTCTTC. Translated, it gives CASSPSGEVYNEQFF.

This clone showed up just once. The chain uses TRBV6-5 and TRBJ2-3, with D perhaps TRBD2 (5 bases). This CDR3 has 12 amino acids. CDR1 and CDR2 (germline): MNHEY, SVGAGI. Trimming took 6 bases from V and 14 from J, leaving 18 bases between them. CDR3 sequence (DNA): TGTGCCAGCAGCCGTGGAGCGGCGGAGACGTATTTT. It is translated as CASSRGAAETYF.

The chain carries TRBV4-3 and TRBJ2-1; 8 bases are a match to TRBD2. V was clipped by 1 base and J by 5 bases; unmatched bases: 7. The CDR3 sequence is 16 residues long. Germline CDR1 and CDR2: LGHNA and YSLEER. The CDR3 nucleotides read TGCGCCAGCAGCCAAGGCCAGGCTAGCGGGCACAATGAGCAGTTCTTC. Translation gives CASSQGQASGHNEQFF.

V and J are TRBV27 and TRBJ1-1; 7 nucleotides agree with TRBD1. J was trimmed by 5 bases and V by 3 bases; bases with no gene match: 3. Germline values: CDR1 MNHEY, CDR2 SMNVEV (reference sequence). The CDR3 is 13 amino acids. CDR3 residues: CASSLIQGTEAFF. The CDR3, as DNA: TGTGCCAGCAGTTTGATACAGGGGACTGAAGCTTTCTTT.

The V and J genes are TRBV2 and TRBJ2-2; D gene unclear. The V end lost 7 bases, the J end lost 1 base, and 4 bases lay between the germline ends. CDR1 and CDR2 from the germline V gene are SNHLY and FYNNEI. CDR3 length equals 12 residues. The CDR3 is CASNGNTGELFF. CDR3 nucleotide sequence: TGTGCCAGCAACGGGAACACCGGGGAGCTGTTTTTT.

This sequence joins TRBV6-1 and TRBJ1-3; D perhaps matches TRBD1 (5 bases). The CDR3 spans 14 residues. Trimming cost V 3 bases and J 7 bases, with 13 bases left between them. The germline V gene encodes CDR1 MNHNS and CDR2 SASEGT. DNA for the CDR3: TGTGCCAGCAGTGAGGGGGGAACCGCGAACACCATATATTTT. It specifies CASSEGGTANTIYF.

The chain links TRBV18 to TRBJ1-5, with 8 bases lining up with TRBD1. Germline V gives CDR1 KGHSH, CDR2 LQKENI. J was trimmed by 5 bases and V by 4 bases; bases with no gene match: 10. The CDR3 runs to 16 residues. The DNA for the CDR3 is TGTGCCAGCTCACTTCCTATTGGGACAGGAGATCAGCCCCAGCATTTT. Its translation: CASSLPIGTGDQPQHF. Full variable domain (missing parts from reference TRBV18 and TRBJ1-5): NAGVMQNPRHLVRRRGQEARLRCSPMKGHSHVYWYRQLPEEGLKFMVYLQKENIIDESGMPKERFSAEFPKEGPSILRIQQVVRGDSAAYFCASSLPIGTGDQPQHFGDGTRLSIL.

The chain's CDR3 is CASSLQAGGTDEQFF. The CDR3 coding sequence is TGTGCCAGCAGCCTCCAAGCGGGAGGAACGGATGAGCAGTTCTTC. The chain uses TRBV9 and TRBJ2-1; 9 nucleotides agree with TRBD2. Losses at the gene ends were 4 bases for V and 8 bases for J; bases not matched to a gene: 10. The CDR3 length is 15 residues. Germline CDR1 SGDLS, CDR2 YYNGEE.

For the CDR3, the DNA is TGCGCCAGCAGTTCTAGCGGGAACATCAATGAGCAGTTCTTC. Its protein product is CASSSSGNINEQFF. This chain joins TRBV5-1 and TRBJ2-1, with TRBD2 matching over 9 bases. This CDR3 is 14 amino acids long. V was pared by 5 bases and J by 6 bases, with 6 bases of the junction left unmatched. Germline CDR1 is SGHRS and CDR2 is YFSETQ.

This clone was seen only a few times. The chain combines TRBV6-6 with TRBJ1-1, with unresolved D. With 2 bases removed from V and 5 bases from J, the gap between germline ends came to 15 bases. Germline CDR1 and CDR2: MNHNY and SVGAGI (reference sequence). This CDR3 comprises 15 residues. CDR3 region: CASSYGSSGRTEAFF. In nucleotides, the CDR3 is TGTGCCAGCAGTTACGGGTCTTCGGGGAGGACTGAAGCTTTCTTT.

The gene calls are TRBV2 and TRBJ1-5, with 7 bases aligning to TRBD1. CDR1 SNHLY and CDR2 FYNNEI come from the germline V gene. Trimming at V came to 4 bases and at J to 0 bases, leaving 3 bases not matched to a gene. This CDR3 is 15 amino acids long. The CDR3 DNA sequence: TGTGCCAGCAGTGCGGGACAGCTTAGCAATCAGCCCCAGCATTTT. Protein product: CASSAGQLSNQPQHF.

This chain links TRBV5-1 with TRBJ2-3; tentatively, D is TRBD2 (5 bases). CDR3 length: 16 amino acids. Deletions cut 0 bases from V and 2 bases from J, with 13 bases between. In germline, CDR1 is SGHRS, CDR2 YFSETQ. The CDR3, as DNA: TGCGCCAGCAGCTTGGCCGCTAGCAGTTTCACAGATACGCAGTATTTT. This encodes CASSLAASSFTDTQYF. The full variable domain, its missing parts supplied by reference TRBV5-1 and TRBJ2-3, is KAGVTQTPRYLIKTRGQQVTLSCSPISGHRSVSWYQQTPGQGLQFLFEYFSETQRNKGNFPGRFSGRQFSNSRSEMNVSTLELGDSALYLCASSLAASSFTDTQYFGPGTRLTVL.

The gene calls are TRBV19 and TRBJ2-7, with TRBD2 identical over 7 bases. There are 14 residues in the CDR3. V lost 7 bases, J lost 5 bases, and 11 bases stayed unmatched. Germline loops: CDR1 LNHDA, CDR2 SQIVND (reference sequence). The CDR3 region is CASMQTAGVHEQYF. The CDR3 coding sequence is TGTGCCAGTATGCAGACGGCGGGAGTCCACGAGCAGTACTTC.

The V gene is TRBV6-5, the J gene TRBJ2-7, with D possibly matching TRBD2 (6 bases). This CDR3 region has 14 residues. The V end lost 0 bases, the J end lost 3 bases, and 9 bases lay between the germline ends. Germline loops: CDR1 MNHEY, CDR2 SVGAGI. CDR3 sequence: CASSYSEGSYEQYF. The DNA for the CDR3 is TGTGCCAGCAGTTACTCGGAGGGGAGCTACGAGCAGTACTTC.